Listed below are T cell receptor beta chains from one sample, sequenced in a study of T cells after posttransplantation cyclophosphamide. Produced via immunoSEQ multiplex PCR; TCRdb's table is partial and in-frame only. This sample has approximately 25,000 clones and no singletons, with around 1.7% in the ten largest. This specimen was PBMCs, taken after allogeneic stem cell transplant with posttransplant cyclophosphamide. These receptors all come from a male patient between 18 and 35 years old who received an allogeneic stem cell transplant from a related donor, was CMV-positive, and had no GVHD. Some T cells here may be from the graft donor. Each CDR3 is given with its conserved first and last residue. The order of the fields is D gene, J gene, V gene, clone size, CDR3 protein, CDR3 DNA. D genes are given only for firm matches. Part of the rows lack a size; the others show once, few, many or a class for expanded clones.

D: .
J: TRBJ1-1
V: TRBV6-5
size: many
CDR3: CASSYQTVNTEAFF
DNA: TGTGCCAGCAGTTACCAGACAGTGAACACTGAAGCTTTCTTT

D: .
J: TRBJ1-1
V: TRBV7-3
size: many
CDR3: CASSLQGTNTEAFF
DNA: TGTGCCAGCAGCTTACAGGGGACGAACACTGAAGCTTTCTTT

D: .
J: TRBJ2-7
V: TRBV5-1
size: many
CDR3: CASSSGQPYEQYF
DNA: TGCGCCAGCAGCTCCGGACAGCCCTACGAGCAGTACTTC

D: .
J: TRBJ2-5
V: TRBV10-3
size: many
CDR3: CATLGPEETQYF
DNA: TGTGCCACTCTGGGGCCGGAGGAGACCCAGTACTTC

D: TRBD1
J: TRBJ1-1
V: TRBV6-5
size: many
CDR3: CASSYSGQGATEAFF
DNA: TGTGCCAGCAGTTACTCAGGACAGGGGGCTACTGAAGCTTTCTTT

D: TRBD2
J: TRBJ2-7
V: TRBV7-2
size: many
CDR3: CASSPTGTSGRNYEQYF
DNA: TGTGCCAGCAGCCCAACAGGGACTAGCGGGAGAAACTACGAGCAGTACTTC

D: TRBD1
J: TRBJ2-5
V: TRBV28
size: .
CDR3: CASSLTGEQYF
DNA: TGTGCCAGCAGTTTAACAGGGGAGCAGTACTTC

D: TRBD1
J: TRBJ2-1
V: TRBV2
size: many
CDR3: CASSEIPDRGEYNEQFF
DNA: TGTGCCAGCAGTGAGATACCGGACAGGGGAGAATACAATGAGCAGTTCTTC

D: .
J: TRBJ1-6
V: TRBV5-4
size: many
CDR3: CASSGSNSPLHF
DNA: TGTGCCAGCAGCGGGAGCAATTCACCCCTCCACTTT

D: .
J: TRBJ2-3
V: TRBV28
size: many
CDR3: CASTIGLDTQYF
DNA: TGTGCCAGCACGATCGGTTTAGATACGCAGTATTTT

D: TRBD1
J: TRBJ2-7
V: TRBV5-1
size: many
CDR3: CASSLARGQDFQYF
DNA: TGCGCCAGCAGCTTGGCCAGGGGACAGGACTTTCAGTACTTC

D: TRBD2
J: TRBJ2-1
V: TRBV19
size: many
CDR3: CASKPAGAPYNEQFF
DNA: TGTGCCAGTAAGCCAGCGGGGGCTCCCTACAATGAGCAGTTCTTC

D: .
J: TRBJ2-5
V: TRBV7-7
size: many
CDR3: CASSLHAGTRFQETQYF
DNA: TGTGCCAGCAGCCTGCATGCCGGGACTCGGTTCCAAGAGACCCAGTACTTC

D: .
J: TRBJ2-4
V: TRBV19
size: many
CDR3: CASSMGAVAKNIQYF
DNA: TGTGCCAGTAGTATGGGGGCGGTAGCCAAAAACATTCAGTACTTC

D: .
J: TRBJ1-6
V: TRBV5-6
size: many
CDR3: CASTSKGSQISPLHF
DNA: TGTGCCAGCACCTCAAAGGGGTCTCAAATATCACCCCTCCACTTT

D: TRBD1
J: TRBJ2-5
V: TRBV15
size: many
CDR3: CATSRATGGQETQYF
DNA: TGTGCCACCAGCAGAGCGACAGGGGGCCAAGAGACCCAGTACTTC

D: .
J: TRBJ2-7
V: TRBV11-2
size: many
CDR3: CASSLGVRGSYEQYF
DNA: TGTGCCAGCAGCTTAGGGGTAAGGGGTTCCTACGAGCAGTACTTC

D: .
J: TRBJ2-2
V: TRBV28
size: many
CDR3: CASTLGKGQLFGELFF
DNA: TGTGCCAGCACTCTGGGGAAGGGACAACTGTTCGGGGAGCTGTTTTTT

D: .
J: TRBJ2-7
V: TRBV4-3
size: many
CDR3: CASSQKFPGYEQYF
DNA: TGCGCCAGCAGCCAAAAGTTTCCCGGCTACGAGCAGTACTTC

D: TRBD2
J: TRBJ2-1
V: TRBV7-9
size: many
CDR3: CASSWTSGRVDEQFF
DNA: TGTGCCAGCAGCTGGACTAGCGGGAGGGTGGATGAGCAGTTCTTC

D: .
J: TRBJ2-7
V: TRBV2
size: many
CDR3: CASSVDRKLSYEQYF
DNA: TGTGCCAGCAGTGTTGACAGGAAACTCTCCTACGAGCAGTACTTC

D: .
J: TRBJ2-3
V: TRBV7-3
size: many
CDR3: CVRELDSWYDTQYF
DNA: TGTGTCAGAGAGTTAGACAGCTGGTACGATACGCAGTATTTT

D: .
J: TRBJ1-6
V: TRBV27
size: .
CDR3: CASSRGGSAGSPLHF
DNA: TGTGCCAGCAGCCGGGGGGGTTCCGCGGGTTCGCCCCTCCACTTT

D: TRBD1
J: TRBJ2-2
V: TRBV2
size: many
CDR3: CASSEPRTGSGELFF
DNA: TGTGCCAGCAGTGAACCAAGGACAGGATCCGGGGAGCTGTTTTTT

D: TRBD2
J: TRBJ2-2
V: TRBV7-6
size: many
CDR3: CASSLTASGGANTGELFF
DNA: TGTGCCAGCAGCTTAACGGCTAGCGGGGGGGCCAACACCGGGGAGCTGTTTTTT

D: .
J: TRBJ2-3
V: TRBV5-4
size: many
CDR3: CASSLTGTDTQYF
DNA: TGTGCCAGCAGCTTGACCGGGACAGATACGCAGTATTTT

D: .
J: TRBJ1-3
V: TRBV30
size: many
CDR3: CAWSVGHLQTGNTIYF
DNA: TGTGCCTGGAGTGTTGGCCATTTACAAACTGGAAACACCATATATTTT

D: TRBD1
J: TRBJ1-2
V: TRBV10-3
size: many
CDR3: CAISESMQGDGYTF
DNA: TGTGCCATCAGTGAGTCGATGCAGGGGGACGGCTACACCTTC

D: TRBD2
J: TRBJ2-3
V: TRBV19
size: many
CDR3: CASRPTGLAGGSTDTQYF
DNA: TGTGCCAGTAGACCCACCGGACTAGCGGGAGGGAGCACAGATACGCAGTATTTT

D: TRBD1
J: TRBJ1-5
V: TRBV30
size: many
CDR3: CAWSRTGLLQPQHF
DNA: TGTGCCTGGAGTAGGACAGGGCTTCTTCAGCCCCAGCATTTT

D: TRBD2
J: TRBJ2-5
V: TRBV5-4
size: many
CDR3: CASSLEAGAPETQYF
DNA: TGTGCCAGCAGCTTGGAAGCGGGGGCCCCAGAGACCCAGTACTTC

D: TRBD1
J: TRBJ2-7
V: TRBV18
size: many
CDR3: CASSPGTGGYYEQYF
DNA: TGTGCCAGCTCACCGGGGACAGGGGGCTACTACGAGCAGTACTTC

D: .
J: TRBJ2-5
V: TRBV6-5
size: many
CDR3: CASSLKTGWETQYF
DNA: TGTGCCAGCAGCCTAAAAACAGGGTGGGAGACCCAGTACTTC

D: TRBD1
J: TRBJ2-7
V: TRBV19
size: many
CDR3: CASTRTGGEQYF
DNA: TGTGCCAGTACCCGGACAGGTGGCGAGCAGTACTTC

D: .
J: TRBJ2-7
V: TRBV27
size: few
CDR3: CASSLFSPGRTRPAYEQYF
DNA: TGTGCCAGCAGTTTATTCTCACCGGGAAGGACCCGACCGGCCTACGAGCAGTACTTC

D: .
J: TRBJ2-1
V: TRBV27
size: few
CDR3: CASSLAGLLREQFF
DNA: TGTGCCAGCAGTTTGGCAGGACTACTGAGAGAGCAGTTCTTC

D: .
J: TRBJ2-7
V: TRBV30
size: many
CDR3: CAWKTEAGEQYF
DNA: TGTGCCTGGAAAACGGAGGCGGGCGAGCAGTACTTC

D: .
J: TRBJ2-7
V: TRBV4-1
size: many
CDR3: CASSPLFLSYEQYF
DNA: TGCGCCAGCAGCCCACTATTTCTCTCCTACGAGCAGTACTTC

D: TRBD2
J: TRBJ2-7
V: TRBV27
size: many
CDR3: CASSRLDPTRGGYEQYF
DNA: TGTGCCAGCAGCCGACTCGACCCGACTCGCGGGGGCTACGAGCAGTACTTC

D: TRBD2
J: TRBJ2-1
V: TRBV4-1
size: many
CDR3: CASSLGLADEQFF
DNA: TGCGCCAGCAGCCTCGGACTAGCAGATGAGCAGTTCTTC

D: .
J: TRBJ2-5
V: TRBV19
size: few
CDR3: CASSPQRNKETQYF
DNA: TGTGCCAGTAGTCCCCAGAGGAATAAAGAGACCCAGTACTTC

D: TRBD2
J: TRBJ2-1
V: TRBV6-4
size: many
CDR3: CASSQTSGPLWDEQFF
DNA: TGTGCCAGCAGCCAGACTAGCGGGCCCCTTTGGGATGAGCAGTTCTTC

D: .
J: TRBJ2-5
V: TRBV9
size: many
CDR3: CASSFNSETQYF
DNA: TGTGCCAGCAGCTTCAACTCGGAGACCCAGTACTTC

D: .
J: TRBJ1-2
V: TRBV19
size: many
CDR3: CASLPFRGMDGYTF
DNA: TGTGCCAGCCTACCTTTTCGGGGGATGGATGGCTACACCTTC

D: .
J: TRBJ2-7
V: TRBV10-1
size: many
CDR3: CASSEAVSNHEQYF
DNA: TGCGCCAGCAGTGAAGCGGTATCTAACCACGAGCAGTACTTC

D: TRBD1
J: TRBJ2-4
V: TRBV7-9
size: many
CDR3: CASSNPGTGLNIQYF
DNA: TGTGCCAGCAGCAACCCCGGGACAGGGCTAAACATTCAGTACTTC

D: .
J: TRBJ2-7
V: TRBV10-3
size: many
CDR3: CAISYGNEQYF
DNA: TGTGCCATCTCCTACGGGAACGAGCAGTACTTC

D: TRBD1
J: TRBJ2-7
V: TRBV28
size: few
CDR3: CASSPPDRDDEQYF
DNA: TGCGCCAGCAGCCCCCCCGACAGGGACGACGAGCAGTACTTC

D: .
J: TRBJ2-7
V: TRBV4-1
size: few
CDR3: CASSHPGFYEQYF
DNA: TGCGCCAGCAGCCACCCCGGGTTCTACGAGCAGTACTTC

D: TRBD1
J: TRBJ1-5
V: TRBV18
size: many
CDR3: CASSPGQPRRDQPQHF
DNA: TGTGCCAGCTCACCGGGACAGCCACGCCGGGATCAGCCCCAGCATTTT

D: TRBD1
J: TRBJ2-2
V: TRBV19
size: many
CDR3: CASSNRGSANTGELFF
DNA: TGTGCCAGTAGTAACAGGGGGAGCGCGAACACCGGGGAGCTGTTTTTT

D: TRBD2
J: TRBJ2-2
V: TRBV7-3
size: many
CDR3: CASSPGLAGGLANTGELFF
DNA: TGTGCCAGCAGCCCGGGACTAGCGGGGGGCCTCGCGAACACCGGGGAGCTGTTTTTT

D: TRBD1
J: TRBJ2-2
V: TRBV6-5
size: many
CDR3: CASTRGLSGELFF
DNA: TGTGCCAGCACCAGGGGGCTGTCCGGGGAGCTGTTTTTT